This passage covers 28 T cell receptor beta chains from one sample sequenced in a study of metastatic and nonmetastatic thyroid tumors. Each patient came to thyroid surgery without any prior treatment (of any kind). TCRdb re-called clones via MiXCR from the PCR reads. The table has some 28,000 clones, about 20% seen once. The sample consisted of blood. The origin of the receptors is a female donor with papillary thyroid cancer or a benign thyroid nodule (not recorded which). Some clones in this sample may be carry-over from other donors' samples.

V usage is TRBV20-1 and J usage is TRBJ2-2; D call uncertain. This CDR3 has 16 residues. Germline CDR1 DFQATT, CDR2 SNEGSKA (reference sequence). Trimming removed 3 bases at V and 0 bases at J, with 14 bases between. The CDR3 coding sequence is TGCAGTGCTAGTGGGGTGACGGGCTCGAACACCGGGGAGCTGTTTTTT. Translation gives CSASGVTGSNTGELFF.

This clone was seen only a few times. The V and J genes are TRBV5-1 and TRBJ2-2; D is possibly TRBD2 (5 bases). This CDR3 contains 13 residues. Trimming shortened V by 3 bases and J by 6 bases, and 9 bases separated the two germline ends. CDR1 and CDR2 (germline): SGHRS, YFSETQ. The chain's CDR3 is CASSYEGSGELFF. The DNA for the CDR3 is TGCGCCAGCAGCTACGAGGGTTCCGGGGAGCTGTTTTTT.

V gene TRBV30 combines with J gene TRBJ1-1; D is ambiguous. The V and J ends lost 5 bases and 5 bases respectively, with 15 bases between them. The CDR3 is 13 amino acids. The germline V gene has CDR1 GTSNPN and CDR2 SVGIG (reference sequence). CDR3 in DNA: TGTGCCTGGGGGCGCCCGGGGAGGACTGAAGCTTTCTTT. Encoded protein: CAWGRPGRTEAFF.

Worth noting for this clone: The junction differs from germline at one of its ends, possibly a read error. The chain uses TRBV6-1 and TRBJ2-2, with D possibly being TRBD2 (7 bases). This CDR3 comprises 16 residues. Per germline, CDR1 MNHNS and CDR2 SASEGT. The CDR3 region has the DNA TGTGCCATCAGATCATGGGGGGGCGGGGACACCGGGCAGCTGTATTTT. Protein: CAIRSWGGGDTGQLYF.

This clone was observed at least ten times. The chain combines TRBV6-4 with TRBJ2-3; D is unclear. V shed 4 bases and J shed 5 bases, with 10 bases lying between them. The CDR3 runs to 13 residues. Germline V gene data show CDR1 as MRHNA and CDR2 as SNTAGT. The CDR3, as DNA: TGTGCCAGCAGTGTGAGAGTGGGAGATACGCAGTATTTT. It translates to CASSVRVGDTQYF.

The rearrangement joins TRBV5-1 to TRBJ2-1, with 8 nucleotides matching TRBD2. CDR1 is SGHRS, CDR2 YFSETQ, per germline. The CDR3 contains 15 residues. V shed 6 bases and J 0 bases; nucleotides not matched to a gene: 5. The CDR3 protein is CASKSGGSSYNEQFF. The CDR3 nucleotides read TGCGCCAGCAAGAGCGGGGGCTCCTCCTACAATGAGCAGTTCTTC.

This clone has only a few counts. This rearrangement joins TRBV2 to TRBJ1-1; D is undetermined. The CDR3 consists of 10 residues. Germline values: CDR1 SNHLY, CDR2 FYNNEI. The germline V and J ends were trimmed by 7 bases and 11 bases, with 11 bases remaining between them. The CDR3 DNA sequence: TGTGCCAGCAACGGAGTGGAGGCTTTCTTT. This gives the protein CASNGVEAFF.

The sample holds one count of this clone. V is TRBV7-9 and J is TRBJ1-2; D possibly corresponds to TRBD1 (5 bases). The CDR3 is made up of 14 amino acids. CDR1 SEHNR and CDR2 FQNEAQ come from the germline V gene (reference sequence). V dropped 1 base and J dropped 8 bases, with 14 bases sitting between them. The CDR3, as DNA: TGTGCCAGCAGCTTAGAAGTGATAGGGGAAGGCTACACCTTC. It translates to CASSLEVIGEGYTF.

The rearrangement uses TRBV13 and TRBJ2-5, with D tentatively TRBD2 (5 bases). Germline V lookup: CDR1 PRHDT, CDR2 FYEKMQ (reference sequence). V lost 0 bases to trimming and J lost 0 bases, with 8 bases between them. CDR3 size: 15 residues. The CDR3 reads CASSLGTINQETQYF. The CDR3 coding sequence is TGTGCCAGCAGCTTAGGGACTATAAACCAAGAGACCCAGTACTTC.

The chain is built from TRBV11-2 and TRBJ2-2, with 9 bases aligning to TRBD1. Germline CDR1 reads SGHAT; CDR2 reads FQNNGV. J lost 6 bases, V lost 3 bases, and 5 bases had no gene match. The CDR3 is 15 amino acids. DNA for the CDR3: TGTGCCAGCAGCTTCCGGGACAGGGAGGCCGGGGAGCTGTTTTTT. Translating it yields CASSFRDREAGELFF.

The V call is TRBV11-2, the J call TRBJ2-2; D is unclear. V was clipped by 6 bases and J by 0 bases, with 14 bases between them. Germline CDR1 reads SGHAT; CDR2 reads FQNNGV. CDR3 length: 16 residues. DNA of the CDR3: TGTGCCAGCAGATCGCTAGGGCGTACGAACACCGGGGAGCTGTTTTTT. This codes for CASRSLGRTNTGELFF.

This clone has at least ten counts. The rearrangement uses TRBV18 and TRBJ2-7, with D uncertain. Trimming stripped 4 bases from V and 3 bases from J, with 13 bases between. This CDR3 contains 14 residues. Per the germline V gene, CDR1 is KGHSH and CDR2 is LQKENI. The CDR3 DNA reads TGTGCCAGCTCACACAACCCCTGGAACTACGAGCAGTACTTC. Protein sequence: CASSHNPWNYEQYF.

Only a few counts were recorded for this clone. The chain has TRBV24-1 and TRBJ2-3; unclear D gene. The V and J ends lost 4 bases and 6 bases respectively, with 10 bases between them. CDR1 KGHDR and CDR2 SFDVKD come from the germline V gene. This CDR3 is 13 amino acids long. The DNA of the CDR3 is TGTGCCACCAGTGACCTGGAATCCGATACGCAGTATTTT. This codes for CATSDLESDTQYF.

In its sample, this clone ranks as medium-sized. The CDR3 protein is CASSPPWAGKYEQYF. In nucleotides, the CDR3 is TGTGCCAGCAGTCCACCCTGGGCAGGGAAGTACGAGCAGTACTTC. This chain joins TRBV28 and TRBJ2-7; D perhaps matches TRBD1 (5 bases). Per the germline V gene, CDR1 is MDHEN and CDR2 is SYDVKM. The length of the CDR3 is 15 residues. V lost 5 bases, J lost 4 bases, and 18 bases lay in between.

The rearrangement uses TRBV6-1 and TRBJ1-2; D is perhaps TRBD1 (6 bases). Germline values: CDR1 MNHNS, CDR2 SASEGT. Trimming shortened V by 2 bases and J by 7 bases, and 11 bases separated the two germline ends. The CDR3 consists of 13 residues. CDR3 sequence reads: CASSEKQGAGYTF. In nucleotides, the CDR3 is TGTGCCAGCAGTGAAAAACAGGGAGCTGGCTACACCTTC.

In its sample, this clone is medium-sized (0.01 to 0.1%). The gene calls are TRBV15 and TRBJ2-7; 10 positions agree with TRBD1. The V gene's germline CDR1 is LNHNV and CDR2 YYDKDF (reference sequence). Germline trimming cut 5 bases from V and 4 bases from J; bases unmatched to any gene: 2. The CDR3 sequence is 13 residues long. The chain's CDR3 is CATSQDRGYEQYF. Written as DNA, the CDR3 is TGTGCCACCAGCCAGGACAGGGGGTACGAGCAGTACTTC.

This clone was seen a few times. This chain connects TRBV28 to TRBJ2-1, with 10 bases aligning to TRBD2. Losses at the gene ends were 4 bases for V and 5 bases for J; bases not matched to a gene: 2. The CDR3 runs to 14 residues. Germline-derived CDR1 and CDR2 are MDHEN and SYDVKM. The CDR3 sequence: CASSSSGSHNEQFF. The DNA for the CDR3 is TGTGCCAGCAGTTCTAGCGGGAGCCACAATGAGCAGTTCTTC.

This clone was observed at least ten times. J is TRBJ2-3 and V is TRBV2; the D is unclear. Per germline, CDR1 SNHLY and CDR2 FYNNEI. The length of the CDR3 is 13 residues. The V and J ends lost 4 bases and 6 bases respectively, with 11 bases between them. As DNA, the CDR3 is TGTGCCAGCAGTGGTAGCACCCCGGATACGCAGTATTTT. Protein product: CASSGSTPDTQYF.

This clone was detected ten times or more. Other DNA sequences in this specimen translate into the identical CDR3. The chain combines TRBV5-1 with TRBJ1-1; D is possibly TRBD1 (6 bases). With 6 bases removed from V and 0 bases from J, the gap between germline ends came to 6 bases. Germline V gene sequence: CDR1 SGHRS, CDR2 YFSETQ. CDR3 length: 12 amino acids. This chain's CDR3 is CASKGVNTEAFF. Here the CDR3 DNA reads TGCGCCAGCAAGGGGGTGAACACTGAAGCTTTCTTT.

This clone appeared many times. The CDR3 nucleotides read TGTGCCATCAGTGTGGAGACAGGCCAAGCTTTCTTT. It translates to CAISVETGQAFF. The chain has TRBV10-3 and TRBJ1-1; tentative D call: TRBD1 (6 bases). Germline CDR1 ENHRY, CDR2 SYGVKD. This CDR3 region has 12 residues. V was shortened by 4 bases and J by 9 bases, with 12 bases between the two germline ends.

By frequency in the sample, this clone is medium-sized. The junction does not match germline at one end; this may be a read error. This chain links TRBV28 with TRBJ2-7, with unresolved D. In germline, CDR1 is MDHEN, CDR2 SYDVKM. CDR3 length: 13 amino acids. CDR3 residues: CASNLAGSYEQYF. CDR3 sequence (DNA): TGTGCCAGCAATTTAGCAGGCTCCTACGAGCAGTACTTC.

This clone occurred many times. The rearrangement joins TRBV24-1 to TRBJ2-2; 10 positions match TRBD1. The V segment lost 8 bases and the J segment 3 bases; nucleotides outside the gene matches: 2. In germline, CDR1 is KGHDR, CDR2 SFDVKD. This CDR3 contains 14 residues. CDR3 region: CATTGTGDTGELFF. The CDR3 DNA follows: TGTGCCACCACCGGGACAGGGGACACCGGGGAGCTGTTTTTT.

This clone was observed a few times. V and J are TRBV12-3 or TRBV12-4 and TRBJ1-1; D unclear. Between the trimmed V and J ends, which lost 6 bases and 8 bases, there was a span of 13 bases. The CDR3 runs 12 residues. Here the CDR3 reads CASSRLVGEAFF. The CDR3 region has the DNA TGTGCCAGCAGCCGGCTCGTGGGGGAAGCTTTCTTT.

This clone has just a few counts. This rearrangement joins TRBV4-2 to TRBJ2-1, with 9 bases lining up with TRBD2. CDR3 length: 16 residues. V was clipped by 7 bases and J by 5 bases; unmatched bases: 12. Germline V gene sequence: CDR1 LGHNA, CDR2 YNFKEQ. In nucleotides, the CDR3 is TGTGCCAGCACCATAGGCGGGAGGGCCGAAAACAATGAGCAGTTCTTC. Translating gives CASTIGGRAENNEQFF.

In its sample, this clone was seen many times. The DNA for the CDR3 is TGTGCCAGCAGCGCCCTGAGTGGGGACAGGGCTGGGGCCAACGTCCTGACTTTC. This sequence encodes CASSALSGDRAGANVLTF. V usage is TRBV9 and J usage is TRBJ2-6, with 9 bases aligning to TRBD1. The CDR3 is 18 residues long. The trim removed 3 bases at V and 2 bases at J, leaving 9 bases unmatched. CDR1 is SGDLS and CDR2 is YYNGEE in the germline V gene.

This clone was recorded a few times. CDR3 region: CASSLDRASTEAFF. The CDR3 nucleotides are TGTGCCAGCTCTCTGGACAGGGCTAGCACTGAAGCTTTCTTT. This rearrangement joins TRBV2 to TRBJ1-1, with 8 bases lining up with TRBD1. With 8 bases clipped from V and 4 bases from J, the junction kept 9 bases outside the gene matches. Germline CDR1 SNHLY, CDR2 FYNNEI. The CDR3 has 14 residues.

The chain has TRBV28 and TRBJ2-7, with TRBD1 identical over 7 bases. This CDR3 is 16 amino acids long. The ends lost 5 bases at V and 4 bases at J; junction bases unmatched: 14. The germline CDR1 and CDR2 sequences are MDHEN and SYDVKM. The CDR3 is CASSQPLDRDRYEQYF. The CDR3 nucleotides are TGTGCCAGCAGTCAACCCCTAGACAGGGATCGGTACGAGCAGTACTTC. Supplemented by reference TRBV28 and TRBJ2-7, the full variable domain reads DVKVTQSSRYLVKRTGEKVFLECVQDMDHENMFWYRQDPGLGLRLIYFSYDVKMKEKGDIPEGYSVSREKKERFSLILESASTNQTSMYLCASSQPLDRDRYEQYFGPGTRLTVT.

This chain links TRBV5-6 with TRBJ2-3; 10 positions match TRBD2. V dropped 4 bases and J dropped 5; count of bases not matched to a gene: 10. CDR1 is SGHDT and CDR2 is YYEEEE in the germline V gene. The length of the CDR3 is 16 residues. CDR3 amino acids: CASSPNRLAGKDTQYF. The CDR3 DNA reads TGTGCCAGCAGCCCCAACCGACTAGCGGGTAAAGATACGCAGTATTTT. The whole variable domain, remainder taken from reference TRBV5-6 and TRBJ2-3, is DAGVTQSPTHLIKTRGQQVTLRCSPKSGHDTVSWYQQALGQGPQFIFQYYEEEERQRGNFPDRFSGHQFPNYSSELNVNALLLGDSALYLCASSPNRLAGKDTQYFGPGTRLTVL.